The T cell receptor (beta chain) under discussion was sequenced for a study of shared clonotypes between healthy human individuals. Adult Caucasians living in Nashville, Tennessee made up all of the donors. The CDR3 runs to 16 residues. CDR1 SGHVS and CDR2 FQNEAQ come from the germline V gene. Trimming cost V 4 bases and J 6 bases, with 21 bases left between them. Each PCR replicate from the sorted subsets contained around 0.2 ug DNA, which is about 31,000 T cell genomes. Original analysis: Junction-only sequences without quality scores were provided by ImmunoSEQ, so filtering was different. Clones were read by immunoSEQ multiplex PCR, and TCRdb kept only the in-frame ones, dropping some. V, J and clone size derive from that table, while D and trimming were established from the DNA sequence. This table has roughly 650,000 clones, 97% appearing once.

The chain carries TRBV7-8 and TRBJ1-2, with D perhaps TRBD1 (5 bases). This clonotype originated in a young woman in good health. Sequencing used naive CD4+ T cells sorted from blood. The subset: CD45RA+ positively selected. CDR3 bases: TGTGCCAGCAGCTCCCGGGACGGCAACCGCTTTAATGGCTACACCTTC. Residues: CASSSRDGNRFNGYTF. Variable domain in full (rest from reference TRBV7-8 and TRBJ1-2): GAGVSQSPRYKVAKRGQDVALRCDPISGHVSLFWYQQALGQGPEFLTYFQNEAQLDKSGLPSDRFFAERPEGSVSTLKIQRTQQEDSAVYLCASSSRDGNRFNGYTFGSGTRLTVV.